The 29 T cell receptor beta chains below come from one sample, sequenced in a study of T cell responses to AZD1222 COVID-19 vaccine. Clones were sequenced by immunoSEQ multiplex PCR, and TCRdb holds only the in-frame ones, with some missing. This table has 120,000 or so clones, roughly 82% appearing once. The sample here was peripheral blood, taken 28 days after the second AZD1222 dose. These receptors were obtained from an adult who received the AZD1222 COVID-19 vaccine.

The chain recombines TRBV7-6 with TRBJ2-7, with D unresolved. Germline values: CDR1 SGHVS, CDR2 FNYEAQ. The CDR3 spans 11 residues. V lost 2 bases and J 3 bases, leaving 2 bases between the germline ends. The CDR3 DNA is TGTGCCAGCAGCTTACTCTACGAGCAGTACTTC. The encoded protein is CASSLLYEQYF.

Comment on this clone: Other DNA sequences in the sample encode the same CDR3. The J gene is TRBJ1-4, the V gene TRBV4-3; a weak D match, TRBD1 (5 bases). V was cut by 0 bases and J by 0 bases, with 11 bases left in between. In germline, CDR1 is LGHNA, CDR2 YSLEER. The CDR3 extends over 17 amino acids. This CDR3 is CASSQEGTDATNEKLFF. CDR3 in DNA: TGCGCCAGCAGCCAAGAGGGGACGGACGCAACTAATGAAAAACTGTTTTTT.

J is TRBJ2-7 and V is TRBV6-5; 9 nucleotides agree with TRBD1. Germline V gene lookup returns CDR1 MNHEY and CDR2 SVGAGI. This CDR3 has 15 residues. The V segment lost 3 bases and the J segment 0 bases; nucleotides outside the gene matches: 3. In nucleotides, the CDR3 is TGTGCCAGCAGTTATAAGACAGGGGGCTCCTACGAGCAGTACTTC. This gives the protein CASSYKTGGSYEQYF.

V usage is TRBV3-1 (or the pseudogene TRBV3-2) and J usage is TRBJ2-2, with TRBD2 matching over 10 bases. Germline V gene sequence: CDR1 LGHDT, CDR2 YNNKEL (reference sequence). V gave up 0 bases and J gave up 4 bases; unmatched junction bases: 11. The CDR3 runs to 19 residues. CDR3 protein: CASSQEIPAGGLGTGELFF. The CDR3 DNA is TGTGCCAGCAGCCAAGAAATTCCAGCGGGGGGGCTTGGCACCGGGGAGCTGTTTTTT.

The gene calls are TRBV29-1 and TRBJ2-4; D gene ambiguous. Germline CDR1 and CDR2: SQVTM and ANQGSEA. V gave up 7 bases and J gave up 6 bases, with 10 bases separating them. The CDR3 is 11 amino acids. The CDR3 DNA reads TGCAGCGCTGACCTGGGAAACATTCAGTACTTC. As protein: CSADLGNIQYF.

In nucleotides, the CDR3 is TGTGCCAGCAGTTTAACTAGCGGGGGGAACAATGAGCAGTTCTTC. Its protein is CASSLTSGGNNEQFF. The rearrangement uses TRBV27 and TRBJ2-1; TRBD2 aligns across 12 bases. The CDR3 sequence is 15 residues long. Germline loops: CDR1 MNHEY, CDR2 SMNVEV (reference sequence). Trimming cost V 2 bases and J 5 bases; bases outside gene matches: 1.

This clone was observed at least ten times. The J gene is TRBJ2-2, the V gene TRBV10-2, with 13 bases lining up with TRBD2. With V trimmed by 1 base and J by 9 bases, 2 bases remained unmatched. The CDR3 has 15 amino acids. Germline lookup yields CDR1 WSHSY and CDR2 SAAADI. The CDR3 DNA reads TGCGCCAGCAGTGAGTGGACTAGCGGGGGCAGGGAGCTGTTTTTT. Translated, it gives CASSEWTSGGRELFF.

This clone has more than one count but fewer than ten. The V and J genes are TRBV2 and TRBJ2-2; D remains ambiguous. This CDR3 contains 13 residues. V gave up 8 bases and J gave up 7 bases, with 14 bases separating them. Germline V gives CDR1 SNHLY, CDR2 FYNNEI. The CDR3 region has the DNA TGTGCCAGCGGACCCCAGCCGGGCGGGGAGCTGTTTTTT. It is translated as CASGPQPGGELFF.

The chain couples TRBV10-1 to TRBJ2-1; D is possibly TRBD2 (6 bases). Trimming took off 0 bases at V and 6 bases at J, with 12 bases between the two ends. The CDR3 extends over 15 amino acids. Per germline, CDR1 WNHNN and CDR2 SYGVQD (reference sequence). The CDR3 is CASSESTGLPNEQFF. In DNA, the CDR3 is TGCGCCAGCAGTGAGTCGACGGGACTGCCCAATGAGCAGTTCTTC.

CDR3 in DNA: TGTGCCAGCAGCTTAAAATGGGGGACAGATACGCAGTATTTT. Amino acid sequence: CASSLKWGTDTQYF. The rearrangement joins TRBV7-2 to TRBJ2-3, with D possibly being TRBD1 or TRBD2 (5 bases each). Germline values: CDR1 SGHTA, CDR2 FQGNSA. The CDR3 runs to 14 residues. Trimming stripped 2 bases from V and 3 bases from J, with 9 bases between.

The J gene is TRBJ1-2, the V gene TRBV6-5; D uncertain. V shed 7 bases and J shed 7 bases, with 13 bases lying between them. CDR1 and CDR2 from the germline V gene are MNHEY and SVGAGI. The CDR3 is 12 amino acids. This CDR3 is CASKVAYGGYTF. In nucleotides, the CDR3 is TGTGCCAGCAAGGTGGCATACGGTGGCTACACCTTC.

This chain uses TRBV5-5 with TRBJ2-3; possibly TRBD1 for D (6 bases). Trimming took off 1 base at V and 1 base at J, with 16 bases between the two ends. Germline CDR1 reads SGHKS; CDR2 reads YYEKEE (reference sequence). The CDR3 totals 17 residues. The CDR3 is CASSLRDIAWGTDTQYF. CDR3 DNA: TGTGCCAGCAGCTTGAGGGACATCGCCTGGGGCACAGATACGCAGTATTTT.

As DNA, the CDR3 is TGTGCCAGCAGCCAAGTCCAGAGTAATTCACCCCTCCACTTT. Its protein is CASSQVQSNSPLHF. The J gene is TRBJ1-6, the V gene TRBV3-1 (or the pseudogene TRBV3-2); D remains ambiguous. The CDR3 is 14 residues long. Per germline, CDR1 LGHDT and CDR2 YNNKEL (reference sequence). Trimming took 1 base from V and 6 from J, leaving 7 bases between them.

This chain uses TRBV11-2 with TRBJ2-7; no reliable D call. Germline CDR1 is SGHAT and CDR2 is FQNNGV. This CDR3 is built from 13 residues. The V end was cut by 5 bases, the J end by 1 base, with 9 bases between. The CDR3 loop reads CASSTPRSYEQYF. The DNA of the CDR3 is TGTGCCAGCAGCACCCCGCGGTCCTACGAGCAGTACTTC.

The rearrangement links TRBV3-1 (or the pseudogene TRBV3-2) to TRBJ1-1, with D tentatively TRBD1 (5 bases). Germline V CDR1 and CDR2: LGHDT, YNNKEL (reference sequence). CDR3 length: 17 amino acids. V gave up 4 bases and J gave up 0 bases, with 18 bases separating them. DNA of the CDR3: TGTGCCAGCAGCCCCAAGTCTCCGACAGAGTTGAACACTGAAGCTTTCTTT. Encoded protein: CASSPKSPTELNTEAFF.

The chain employs TRBV28 and TRBJ1-1; D is perhaps TRBD1 (6 bases). CDR3 length: 14 residues. Germline V lookup: CDR1 MDHEN, CDR2 SYDVKM. Trimming removed 9 bases at V and 4 bases at J, with 18 bases between. The CDR3 DNA sequence: TGTGCCAGTAAAAAAGGGGGGAGTTCCACTGAAGCTTTCTTT. This gives the protein CASKKGGSSTEAFF.

The V call is TRBV15, the J call TRBJ2-1, with 7 positions matching TRBD1. Germline assignment: CDR1 LNHNV and CDR2 YYDKDF (reference sequence). The CDR3 runs to 17 residues. V lost 1 base to trimming and J lost 5 bases; unmatched junction nucleotides: 11. The CDR3 protein is CATSRAPTGTVNNEQFF. As DNA, the CDR3 is TGTGCCACCAGCAGAGCCCCCACCGGGACAGTAAACAATGAGCAGTTCTTC.

The J gene is TRBJ1-6, the V gene TRBV2; a possible D gene is TRBD1 (6 bases). Trimming pared 6 bases from V and 10 bases from J, leaving 13 bases between. Germline V gene data show CDR1 as SNHLY and CDR2 as FYNNEI. The CDR3 spans 13 residues. The CDR3 is CASSAYRDSPLHF. For the CDR3, the DNA is TGTGCCAGCAGCGCGTACAGGGACTCACCCCTCCACTTT.

This clone was seen once. The gene calls are TRBV13 and TRBJ2-7; no firm D call. The CDR3 covers 16 residues. Per germline, CDR1 PRHDT and CDR2 FYEKMQ (reference sequence). V dropped 5 bases and J dropped 2 bases, with 19 bases sitting between them. The CDR3 spells CASSPRTANLPYEQYF. CDR3 in DNA: TGTGCCAGCAGCCCCCGGACGGCTAACCTGCCCTACGAGCAGTACTTC.

The genes are TRBV5-1 and TRBJ1-5; no reliable D call. The CDR3 length is 13 residues. In germline, CDR1 is SGHRS, CDR2 YFSETQ. The V end lost 4 bases, the J end lost 4 bases, and 9 bases lay between the germline ends. The CDR3 sequence: CASSRMGNQPQHF. CDR3 sequence (DNA): TGCGCCAGCAGCCGTATGGGAAATCAGCCCCAGCATTTT.

The chain links TRBV19 to TRBJ1-6; 9 bases line up with TRBD1. The germline V gene has CDR1 LNHDA and CDR2 SQIVND (reference sequence). V dropped 1 base and J dropped 9; count of bases not matched to a gene: 4. The CDR3 is 15 amino acids. CDR3 coding DNA: TGTGCCAGTAGTATAGCGGGACAGGGAACTTCACCCCTCCACTTT. The encoded protein is CASSIAGQGTSPLHF.

The V gene is TRBV2, the J gene TRBJ1-6; a weak D match, TRBD1 (6 bases). Germline V gives CDR1 SNHLY, CDR2 FYNNEI. The CDR3 is 15 amino acids. With 6 bases removed from V and 3 bases from J, the gap between germline ends came to 12 bases. The CDR3 nucleotides are TGTGCCAGCAGCCTCGGACAGAACTATAATTCACCCCTCCACTTT. Encoded protein: CASSLGQNYNSPLHF.

The chain is built from TRBV12-5 and TRBJ2-3; D unclear. The CDR3 has 16 amino acids. V was shortened by 1 base and J by 4 bases, with 15 bases between the two germline ends. Germline lookup yields CDR1 LGHNT and CDR2 FRNRAP. The CDR3 sequence: CASGLDPHLGADTQYF. In nucleotides, the CDR3 is TGTGCTAGTGGTTTGGACCCTCACCTAGGTGCAGATACGCAGTATTTT.

The chain combines TRBV28 with TRBJ2-2, with 13 nucleotides matching TRBD2. Germline V gene sequence: CDR1 MDHEN, CDR2 SYDVKM. This CDR3 is built from 16 residues. The CDR3 sequence: CATTSGGNANTGELFF. In nucleotides, the CDR3 is TGTGCTACGACTAGCGGGGGGAACGCGAACACCGGGGAGCTGTTTTTT.

The chain recombines TRBV7-2 with TRBJ1-3, with D hard to call. The CDR3 is made up of 15 amino acids. Trimming took off 5 bases at V and 0 bases at J, with 11 bases between the two ends. Germline V gives CDR1 SGHTA, CDR2 FQGNSA. Here the CDR3 reads CASSPRTVSGNTIYF. The CDR3 bases are TGTGCCAGCAGCCCGAGAACAGTCTCTGGAAACACCATATATTTT.

This clone was detected once. The chain combines TRBV6-5 with TRBJ2-1, with D hard to call. The CDR3 has 13 amino acids. V lost 6 bases, J lost 5 bases, and 11 bases lay in between. Germline V lookup: CDR1 MNHEY, CDR2 SVGAGI. The CDR3 bases are TGTGCCAGCAGCCAATGGTCCGACAATGAGCAGTTCTTC. Amino acids: CASSQWSDNEQFF.

The chain carries TRBV4-1 and TRBJ1-2, with D perhaps TRBD1 (5 bases). Trimming shortened V by 4 bases and J by 3 bases, and 12 bases separated the two germline ends. CDR1 MGHRA and CDR2 YSYEKL come from the germline V gene. This CDR3 spans 14 amino acids. The CDR3 region has the DNA TGCGCCAGCAGCCTGGGACCCGCGGACTATGGCTACACCTTC. Its translation: CASSLGPADYGYTF.

The chain links TRBV18 to TRBJ1-1, with D tentatively TRBD1 (5 bases). The germline V gene encodes CDR1 KGHSH and CDR2 LQKENI. The CDR3 covers 15 residues. Trimming removed 4 bases from V and 0 bases from J, with 12 bases in between. The CDR3 sequence: CASSQTDSMNTEAFF. CDR3 DNA sequence: TGTGCCAGCTCACAGACCGACAGTATGAACACTGAAGCTTTCTTT.

The chain links TRBV7-9 to TRBJ2-2, with D possibly being TRBD1 (5 bases). Trimming took off 3 bases at V and 4 bases at J, with 12 bases between the two ends. The germline CDR1 and CDR2 sequences are SEHNR and FQNEAQ (reference sequence). The CDR3 totals 15 residues. Written as DNA, the CDR3 is TGTGCCAGCAGCTTTTCCACCCAGGGCACCGGGGAGCTGTTTTTT. Its translation: CASSFSTQGTGELFF. The entire variable domain, with the rest obtained from reference TRBV7-9 and TRBJ2-2, is as follows: DTGVSQNPRHKITKRGQNVTFRCDPISEHNRLYWYRQTLGQGPEFLTYFQNEAQLEKSRLLSDRFSAERPKGSFSTLEIQRTEQGDSAMYLCASSFSTQGTGELFFGEGSRLTVL.